A single sample gave rise to the 29 T cell receptor beta chains below, sequenced in a study of early T cells in non-severe SARS-CoV-2 infection. TCRdb analysed the 5' RACE reads with MiXCR anew, one entry per CDR3 protein. In the table there are over 45,000 distinct CDR3 sequences, about 10% of which are singletons. Sequencing input: whole blood. Receptors originate from an adult who was a healthcare worker with PCR-confirmed SARS-CoV-2 infection or an uninfected control (not recorded which).

There are a few counts of this clonotype. The chain combines TRBV2 with TRBJ2-2, with TRBD1 as a possible D gene (5 bases). Trimming cost V 7 bases and J 3 bases, with 9 bases left between them. Germline V CDR1 and CDR2: SNHLY, FYNNEI. The CDR3 totals 13 residues. The CDR3 is CASTQGYTGELFF. The CDR3 coding sequence is TGTGCCAGCACCCAGGGATACACCGGGGAGCTGTTTTTT.

This clonotype was observed a few times. The chain couples TRBV5-1 to TRBJ1-6; no clear D. CDR3 size: 13 residues. Germline values: CDR1 SGHRS, CDR2 YFSETQ. V gave up 1 base and J gave up 8 bases, with 7 bases separating them. In DNA, the CDR3 is TGCGCCAGCAGCTTGACAGCTTATTCACCCCTCCACTTT. Translation: CASSLTAYSPLHF. Combining the CDR3 with reference TRBV5-1 and TRBJ1-6 gives the whole variable domain KAGVTQTPRYLIKTRGQQVTLSCSPISGHRSVSWYQQTPGQGLQFLFEYFSETQRNKGNFPGRFSGRQFSNSRSEMNVSTLELGDSALYLCASSLTAYSPLHFGNGTRLTVT.

This clonotype occurred many times. The V and J genes are TRBV20-1 and TRBJ2-3, with TRBD2 identical over 13 bases. This CDR3 has 15 amino acids. After removal of 5 bases from V and 2 bases from J, the junction contained 4 bases not matched to a gene. CDR1 and CDR2 from the germline V gene are DFQATT and SNEGSKA (reference sequence). As DNA, the CDR3 is TGCAGTGCTGGACTAGCGGGAGTGTACACAGATACGCAGTATTTT. Translated: CSAGLAGVYTDTQYF.

V is TRBV5-4 and J is TRBJ2-2; TRBD1 is a possible D gene (6 bases). This CDR3 comprises 13 residues. V was shortened by 8 bases and J by 3 bases, with 11 bases between the two germline ends. CDR1 and CDR2 from the germline V gene are SGHNT and YYREEE (reference sequence). DNA of the CDR3: TGTGCCAGTCCAGACAGGCACACCGGGGAGCTGTTTTTT. Its translation: CASPDRHTGELFF.

There are many counts of this clonotype. The chain is built from TRBV11-3 and TRBJ2-1, with 8 bases fitting TRBD2. This CDR3 contains 15 residues. V shed 1 base and J 4 bases; nucleotides not matched to a gene: 3. CDR1 and CDR2 from the germline V gene are SGHNT and YENEEA. CDR3 residues: CASSLAGGGYNEQFF. CDR3 nucleotides: TGTGCCAGCAGCTTAGCGGGAGGGGGATACAATGAGCAGTTCTTC.

The chain combines TRBV20-1 with TRBJ2-3; D is uncertain. The CDR3 extends over 16 amino acids. With 0 bases removed from V and 0 bases from J, the gap between germline ends came to 13 bases. CDR1 is DFQATT, CDR2 SNEGSKA, per germline (reference sequence). In DNA form, the CDR3 reads TGCAGTGCTAGAGACTACAGACTCACTAGCACAGATACGCAGTATTTT. It encodes CSARDYRLTSTDTQYF.

This clonotype showed up many times. The rearrangement links TRBV6-2 or TRBV6-3 to TRBJ2-1; D uncertain. The CDR3 runs 13 residues. Per the germline V gene, CDR1 is MNHEY and CDR2 is SVGEGT. The V gene lost 9 bases and the J gene lost 0 bases, with 9 bases spanning the gap. In nucleotides, the CDR3 is TGTGCCAGTGAACTCAGCTCCTACAATGAGCAGTTCTTC. Translated: CASELSSYNEQFF.

The gene calls are TRBV7-3 and TRBJ2-3; D gene uncertain. Germline V gene data show CDR1 as SGHTA and CDR2 as FQGTGA. This CDR3 region has 13 residues. Between the trimmed V and J ends, which lost 1 base and 3 bases, there was a span of 5 bases. The CDR3 DNA sequence: TGTGCCAGCAGCTTAATGGTTACAGATACGCAGTATTTT. Translated, it gives CASSLMVTDTQYF.

Concerning this clonotype itself: One base away lies a much larger clone, so this may be a sequencing read error. J is TRBJ2-7 and V is TRBV2, with a weak D call TRBD2 (6 bases). The CDR3 is 14 amino acids. Germline values: CDR1 SNHLY, CDR2 FYNNEI. V lost 4 bases and J 3 bases, leaving 13 bases between the germline ends. CDR3 coding DNA: TGTGCCAGCAGTGTCGGCCGGGACTTCTACGAGCAGTACTTC. It specifies CASSVGRDFYEQYF.

In its sample, this clonotype was seen many times. This chain joins TRBV7-6 and TRBJ2-2; D is ambiguous. This CDR3 is 12 amino acids long. The germline V gene encodes CDR1 SGHVS and CDR2 FNYEAQ. Trimming removed 5 bases from V and 6 bases from J, with 7 bases in between. As DNA, the CDR3 is TGTGCCAGCAGCCCCTCGGCCGGGGAGCTGTTTTTT. Its protein is CASSPSAGELFF.

This clonotype was seen many times. The chain employs TRBV3-1 and TRBJ1-1; a possible D gene is TRBD1 (5 bases). CDR1 is LGHDT, CDR2 YNNKEL, per germline (reference sequence). The CDR3 runs 12 residues. The V end was cut by 5 bases, the J end by 1 base, with 5 bases between. CDR3 coding DNA: TGTGCCAGCAGCGGACAGAACACTGAAGCTTTCTTT. Residues: CASSGQNTEAFF.

The chain links TRBV27 to TRBJ2-2; 8 bases are a match to TRBD2. The CDR3 sequence is 16 residues long. Germline trimming cut 3 bases from V and 6 bases from J; bases unmatched to any gene: 9. Germline assignment: CDR1 MNHEY and CDR2 SMNVEV (reference sequence). In DNA form, the CDR3 reads TGTGCCAGCAGTTTTGAGAGCGGGAGACCCCCCGGGGAGCTGTTTTTT. Protein sequence: CASSFESGRPPGELFF.

The J gene is TRBJ2-1, the V gene TRBV7-2, with TRBD2 identical over 11 bases. CDR3 length: 17 residues. Trimming cost V 2 bases and J 6 bases; bases outside gene matches: 9. CDR1 is SGHTA, CDR2 FQGNSA, per germline. Here the CDR3 DNA reads TGTGCCAGCAGCTTATCTCATAGACTAGCGGGGCCCAATGAGCAGTTCTTC. It codes for CASSLSHRLAGPNEQFF.

A few counts support this clonotype. V is TRBV3-1 and J is TRBJ2-7; 11 positions agree with TRBD2. V dropped 4 bases and J dropped 7; count of bases not matched to a gene: 9. The CDR3 runs 15 residues. The germline V gene has CDR1 LGHDT and CDR2 YNNKEL (reference sequence). The CDR3 DNA follows: TGTGCCAGCAGCCCCGGGACTAGCGGAATCGGGGAGCAGTACTTC. This codes for CASSPGTSGIGEQYF.

This clonotype was counted ten times or more. V usage is TRBV6-2 or TRBV6-3 and J usage is TRBJ2-7; possibly TRBD2 for D (5 bases). V was clipped by 4 bases and J by 5 bases, with 15 bases between them. Germline CDR1 and CDR2: MNHEY and SVGEGT. The CDR3 runs to 14 residues. CDR3 DNA: TGTGCCAGCAGTTGGACTTCTTATCAGGACGAGCAGTACTTC. Translating gives CASSWTSYQDEQYF.

This clonotype was counted ten times or more. J is TRBJ2-2 and V is TRBV4-2; no definite D call. Germline CDR1 LGHNA, CDR2 YNFKEQ. This CDR3 has 15 residues. V gave up 4 bases and J gave up 0 bases, with 9 bases separating them. CDR3 in amino acids: CASSRSDANTGELFF. CDR3 DNA: TGTGCCAGCAGCCGCTCGGACGCGAACACCGGGGAGCTGTTTTTT.

The table lists this clonotype with a few counts. This sequence joins TRBV11-2 and TRBJ2-7; D is undetermined. The CDR3 sequence is 13 residues long. With 4 bases removed from V and 3 bases from J, the gap between germline ends came to 10 bases. From germline, CDR1 is SGHAT and CDR2 FQNNGV. In DNA, the CDR3 is TGTGCCAGCAGCTCAGGCAGATACTACGAGCAGTACTTC. Residues: CASSSGRYYEQYF.

This clonotype was recorded many times. The chain couples TRBV5-1 to TRBJ2-1; TRBD2 matches at 7 bases. J was trimmed by 4 bases and V by 3 bases; bases with no gene match: 7. The CDR3 extends over 15 amino acids. Germline CDR1 and CDR2: SGHRS and YFSETQ. The CDR3 nucleotides are TGCGCCAGCAGCTGGGTTAGAGCGGGATACAATGAGCAGTTCTTC. This sequence encodes CASSWVRAGYNEQFF.

This clonotype occurred many times. The genes are TRBV5-6 and TRBJ1-1, with 7 positions matching TRBD1. Germline loops: CDR1 SGHDT, CDR2 YYEEEE. The CDR3 has 14 residues. Trimming cost V 0 bases and J 2 bases; bases outside gene matches: 1. CDR3 region: CASSLGDRNTEAFF. The CDR3 coding sequence is TGTGCCAGCAGCTTGGGGGACAGAAACACTGAAGCTTTCTTT.

This clonotype has a count of ten or more. V and J are TRBV7-9 and TRBJ1-2; D not resolved. V lost 4 bases, J lost 5 bases, and 8 bases lay in between. The CDR3 is 12 residues long. The germline V gene encodes CDR1 SEHNR and CDR2 FQNEAQ (reference sequence). The CDR3 nucleotides are TGTGCCAGCAGCTCGAGCTCGTATGGCTACACCTTC. Protein: CASSSSSYGYTF.

The chain links TRBV11-3 to TRBJ2-1; no reliable D call. Germline V CDR1 and CDR2: SGHNT, YENEEA. This CDR3 contains 16 residues. V lost 3 bases and J lost 2, with 14 bases in between. CDR3 sequence: CASSFVLYLTYNEQFF. For the CDR3, the DNA is TGTGCCAGCAGCTTTGTCCTATATCTAACCTACAATGAGCAGTTCTTC. Full variable domain (missing parts from reference TRBV11-3 and TRBJ2-1): EAGVVQSPRYKIIEKKQPVAFWCNPISGHNTLYWYLQNLGQGPELLIRYENEEAVDDSQLPKDRFSAERLKGVDSTLKIQPAELGDSAVYLCASSFVLYLTYNEQFFGPGTRLTVL.

This clonotype was counted many times. V usage is TRBV29-1 and J usage is TRBJ2-5; 9 nucleotides line up with TRBD2. Germline assignment: CDR1 SQVTM and CDR2 ANQGSEA. V lost 4 bases and J lost 4; bases outside the gene matches: 1. CDR3 size: 12 residues. CDR3 sequence reads: CSVGGRAETQYF. CDR3 nucleotide sequence: TGCAGCGTTGGCGGGAGGGCAGAGACCCAGTACTTC. Full variable domain (rest looked up from reference TRBV29-1 and TRBJ2-5): SAVISQKPSRDICQRGTSLTIQCQVDSQVTMMFWYRQQPGQSLTLIATANQGSEATYESGFVIDKFPISRPNLTFSTLTVSNMSPEDSSIYLCSVGGRAETQYFGPGTRLLVL.

V gene TRBV28 combines with J gene TRBJ1-2; D unresolved. The V end was cut by 2 bases, the J end by 5 bases, with 6 bases between. The CDR3 is made up of 12 amino acids. Germline lookup yields CDR1 MDHEN and CDR2 SYDVKM. This CDR3 is CASSLEVYGYTF. The CDR3 DNA sequence: TGTGCCAGCAGTTTAGAGGTATATGGCTACACCTTC.

This clonotype was counted only a few times. The CDR3 loop is CASSTSLDGDEQYF. For the CDR3, the DNA is TGTGCCAGCAGTACAAGCCTGGACGGCGACGAGCAGTACTTC. The genes are TRBV12-3 or TRBV12-4 and TRBJ2-7; no definite D call. CDR3 length: 14 amino acids. V gave up 5 bases and J gave up 5 bases, with 16 bases separating them.

This clonotype was counted at least ten times. This sequence joins TRBV3-1 and TRBJ2-1; D gene unclear. Per germline, CDR1 LGHDT and CDR2 YNNKEL (reference sequence). CDR3 length equals 13 residues. Trimming stripped 0 bases from V and 14 bases from J, with 14 bases between. This CDR3 reads CASSQDPAGVKFF. CDR3 sequence (DNA): TGTGCCAGCAGCCAAGATCCCGCTGGTGTTAAGTTCTTC.

The V gene is TRBV25-1, the J gene TRBJ1-1, with D perhaps matching TRBD1 (5 bases). There are 15 residues in the CDR3. The germline gives CDR1 MGHDK, CDR2 SYGVNS. V was trimmed by 0 bases and J by 4 bases, leaving 12 bases between them. As DNA, the CDR3 is TGTGCCAGCAGTGAATACCAGGGTATAAGCACTGAAGCTTTCTTT. Translation gives CASSEYQGISTEAFF.

This clonotype was seen only a few times. The chain couples TRBV12-3 or TRBV12-4 to TRBJ2-3; TRBD2 aligns across 8 bases. This CDR3 has 15 residues. J gave up 4 bases and V 5 bases, and 8 bases lay outside the gene matches. The CDR3 loop reads CASSPSSGSPDTQYF. CDR3 in DNA: TGTGCCAGCAGTCCCTCGAGCGGGAGTCCAGATACGCAGTATTTT.

This clonotype occurred a few times. The chain recombines TRBV6-2 or TRBV6-3 with TRBJ2-3; D possibly corresponds to TRBD1 (6 bases). CDR1 is MNHEY and CDR2 is SVGEGT in the germline V gene. The V end lost 5 bases, the J end lost 11 bases, and 11 bases lay between the germline ends. The CDR3 is 11 amino acids. CDR3: CASSTGQWQYF. The CDR3 DNA follows: TGTGCCAGCAGTACCGGACAGTGGCAGTATTTT.

The rearrangement links TRBV5-1 to TRBJ2-7, with TRBD1 matching over 7 bases. V shed 7 bases and J 3 bases; nucleotides not matched to a gene: 7. Germline lookup yields CDR1 SGHRS and CDR2 YFSETQ. The CDR3 runs 13 residues. The CDR3 is CASGPGQNYEQYF. The CDR3 nucleotides are TGCGCCAGCGGACCGGGACAGAACTACGAGCAGTACTTC.